This T cell receptor beta chain was profiled in a study of vaccination and CD4 T cells after COVID-19. Study overall: For each participant, vaccination comprised two doses of either the BNT162b2 or the mRNA-1273 vaccine. For control cultures, the treatment was a CEFX pool, an HIV-1 Nef pool, or no peptide. Study observations and caveats: The median count of SARS-CoV-2-reactive clonotypes rose from 21 to 38, not significantly.

This clonotype showed up just a few times. Its antigen is unidentified. Scientists ran DNA taken from cultured CD4+ T cells through the Oncomine TCR Beta short-read assay for sequencing. TCRdb recomputed calls from the PCR reads with MiXCR, one row per CDR3 protein. The data show around 4,000 distinct CDR3 sequences, about 21% seen once. CDR1 and CDR2 (germline): ENHRY, SYGVKD. Trimming shortened V by 5 bases and J by 5 bases, and 13 bases separated the two germline ends. This CDR3 has 14 residues. Treatment given: roughly 11-day PBMC culture with coronavirus spike peptide pools or control peptides (ViraFEST assay).

This clonotype originated in a human donor who had recovered from COVID-19. This chain connects TRBV10-3 to TRBJ1-5; D remains unclear. The sample comprised CD4+ T cells from blood, cultured in vitro. The CDR3 DNA follows: TGTGCCATCAGTTCACGACCCGAAGATCAGCCCCAGCATTTT. Amino acid sequence: CAISSRPEDQPQHF.